This is a list of T cell receptor beta chains from one sample in a study of blood T cell repertoires in COVID-19. The assay was immunoSEQ multiplex PCR, and TCRdb's table has in-frame clones only and misses some. The sample shows a few hundred thousand clones, about 90% of them seen only once. The sequencing sample was made of peripheral blood. These TCRs come from a man aged 18-30 years with COVID-19, enrolled during active disease. Both conserved end residues are trimmed from each CDR3. Not every row has a clone size; where given, it reads once, few, many or a size class.

- TRBJ1-5 13 TRBV19 ASSILGQSNQPQH
once TRBJ2-3 15 TRBV9 ASSASGGRTGADTQY
- TRBJ2-1 13 TRBV7-9 ASSSGDGRNNEQF
- TRBJ1-6 10 TRBV2 ASSSQGAVVH
- TRBJ2-7 20 TRBV19 ASSGGKKLPFGPGQDSYEQY
few TRBJ2-7 12 TRBV18 ASSPPTAPGEQY
- TRBJ2-1 14 TRBV27 ASSPRLAASYNEQF
- TRBJ2-7 14 TRBV12-5 ASGLGRNQGGFEQY
- TRBJ2-5 12 TRBV13 ASSLGSRQETQY
- TRBJ2-5 14 TRBV3-1/TRBV3-2 ASRDSHQTGLETQY
- TRBJ1-4 13 TRBV6-5 ASSRTRSPNEKLF
- TRBJ2-5 16 TRBV6-4 ASSDTPPPGLGSETQY
- TRBJ1-2 15 TRBV11-3 ASSVKRPKTGGYGYT
- TRBJ1-1 13 TRBV14 ASRQTGTVNTEAF
- TRBJ2-7 12 TRBV3-1/TRBV3-2 ASSLGVHPGEQY
- TRBJ1-6 12 TRBV2 ASSPGQGYSPLH
- TRBJ1-6 12 TRBV6-5 ASSYRTVNSPLH
- TRBJ2-1 14 TRBV5-6 ASSFGGGTDYNEQF
- TRBJ2-5 13 TRBV19 ASSRLAGGHETQY
- TRBJ2-7 14 TRBV6-6 ASSYSYRGEYYEQY
- TRBJ1-1 14 TRBV5-1 ASSLGHLSMNTEAF
- TRBJ2-7 13 TRBV5-6 ASSFGLAGAGEQY
- TRBJ2-1 13 TRBV10-3 AISDPTGASNEQF
- TRBJ2-1 14 TRBV14 ASSLNSGEWYNEQF
- TRBJ2-3 14 TRBV11-2 ASRRTSGSHVDTQY
- TRBJ2-7 13 TRBV19 ASSIPARVGYEQY
- TRBJ1-1 11 TRBV6-2/TRBV6-3 ASSHNREGEAF
- TRBJ2-7 13 TRBV13 ASRVGGGRAYEQY
- TRBJ2-6 13 TRBV24-1 ATSVWESGANVLT
- TRBJ2-7 12 TRBV2 ASSETVVGGEQY
- TRBJ1-1 9 TRBV5-4 ATFYGGEAF
- TRBJ2-7 13 TRBV13 ASSLRDRVQPEQY
- TRBJ1-3 14 TRBV19 ASSLWEPRAGNTIY
- TRBJ1-1 15 TRBV5-4 ASSQAGTGIMNTEAF
- TRBJ2-7 11 TRBV25-1 ASLSREGGRQY
- TRBJ2-1 13 TRBV4-1 ASSSLAGADDEQF
once TRBJ2-1 13 TRBV3-1/TRBV3-2 ASRIAGLGGDEQF
few TRBJ1-1 11 TRBV24-1 ATSARHGGEAF
few TRBJ2-2 13 TRBV4-2 ASSQLAGEVRELF